This T cell receptor beta chain was recovered during a study of somatic mutations in cytotoxic T cells in rheumatoid arthritis. Sequencing used immunoSEQ multiplex PCR; TCRdb keeps in-frame clones, though not all of them. The sample lists 10,000 to 12,000 clones, over 70% seen once, with about 20% in the top ten. Trimming shortened V by 2 bases and J by 5 bases, and 19 bases separated the two germline ends. CDR1 SGHDN and CDR2 FVKESK come from the germline V gene. This CDR3 is 16 amino acids long. The sequence was obtained from a middle-aged man in good health. V usage is TRBV14 and J usage is TRBJ2-7, with D perhaps TRBD1 (9 bases). The material sequenced was CD8+ T cells sorted from blood. In DNA, the CDR3 is TGTGCCAGCAGCCAAATAGCGGGGACAGGGCTCGACGAGCAGTACTTC. Encoded protein: CASSQIAGTGLDEQYF.